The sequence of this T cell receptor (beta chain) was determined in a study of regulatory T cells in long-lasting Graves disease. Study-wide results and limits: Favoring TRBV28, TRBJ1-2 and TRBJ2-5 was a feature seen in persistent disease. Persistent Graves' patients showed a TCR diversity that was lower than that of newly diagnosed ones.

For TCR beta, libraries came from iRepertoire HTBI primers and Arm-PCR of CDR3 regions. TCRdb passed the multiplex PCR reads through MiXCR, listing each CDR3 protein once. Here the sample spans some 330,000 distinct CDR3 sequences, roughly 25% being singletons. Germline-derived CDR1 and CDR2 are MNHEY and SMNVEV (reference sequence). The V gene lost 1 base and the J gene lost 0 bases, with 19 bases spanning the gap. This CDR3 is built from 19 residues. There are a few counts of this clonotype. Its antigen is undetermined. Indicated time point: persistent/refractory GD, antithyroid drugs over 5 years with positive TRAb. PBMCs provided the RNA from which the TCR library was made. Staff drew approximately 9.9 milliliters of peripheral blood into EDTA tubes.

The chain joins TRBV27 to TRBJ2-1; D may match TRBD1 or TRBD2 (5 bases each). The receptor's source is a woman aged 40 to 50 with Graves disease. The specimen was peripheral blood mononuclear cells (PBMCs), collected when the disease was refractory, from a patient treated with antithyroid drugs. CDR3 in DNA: TGTGCCAGCAGTTTATTTTTCGTGGGACCTTTGAGCTCCTACAATGAGCAGTTCTTC. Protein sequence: CASSLFFVGPLSSYNEQFF.